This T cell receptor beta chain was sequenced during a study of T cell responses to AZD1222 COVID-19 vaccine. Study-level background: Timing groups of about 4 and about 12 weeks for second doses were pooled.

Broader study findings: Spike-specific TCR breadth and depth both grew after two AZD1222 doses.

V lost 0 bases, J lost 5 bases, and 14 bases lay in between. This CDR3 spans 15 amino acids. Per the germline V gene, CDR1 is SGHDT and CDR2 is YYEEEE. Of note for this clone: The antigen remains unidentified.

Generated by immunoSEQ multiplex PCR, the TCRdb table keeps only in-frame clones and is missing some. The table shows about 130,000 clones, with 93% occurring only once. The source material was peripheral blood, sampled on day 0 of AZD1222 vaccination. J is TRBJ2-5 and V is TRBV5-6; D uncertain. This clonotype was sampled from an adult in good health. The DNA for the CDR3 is TGTGCCAGCAGCTTGGATGGTAGCCTGGGTGAGACCCAGTACTTC. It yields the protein CASSLDGSLGETQYF.